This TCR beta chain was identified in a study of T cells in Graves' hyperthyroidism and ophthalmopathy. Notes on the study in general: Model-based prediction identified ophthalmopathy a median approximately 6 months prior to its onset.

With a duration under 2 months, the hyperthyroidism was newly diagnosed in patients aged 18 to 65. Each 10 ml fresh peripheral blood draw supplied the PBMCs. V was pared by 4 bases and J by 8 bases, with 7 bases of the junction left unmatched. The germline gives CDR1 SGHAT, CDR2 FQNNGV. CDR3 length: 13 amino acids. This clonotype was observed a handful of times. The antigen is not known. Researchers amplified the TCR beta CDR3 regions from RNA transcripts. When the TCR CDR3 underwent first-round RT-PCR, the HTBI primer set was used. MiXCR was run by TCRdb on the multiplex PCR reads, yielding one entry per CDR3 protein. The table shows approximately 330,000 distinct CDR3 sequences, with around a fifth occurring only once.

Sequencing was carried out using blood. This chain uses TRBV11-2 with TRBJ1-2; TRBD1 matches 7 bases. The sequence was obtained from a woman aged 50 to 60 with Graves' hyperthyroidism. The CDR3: CASSSNRGSGYTF. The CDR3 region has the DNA TGTGCCAGCAGCTCAAACAGGGGTTCGGGCTACACCTTC.